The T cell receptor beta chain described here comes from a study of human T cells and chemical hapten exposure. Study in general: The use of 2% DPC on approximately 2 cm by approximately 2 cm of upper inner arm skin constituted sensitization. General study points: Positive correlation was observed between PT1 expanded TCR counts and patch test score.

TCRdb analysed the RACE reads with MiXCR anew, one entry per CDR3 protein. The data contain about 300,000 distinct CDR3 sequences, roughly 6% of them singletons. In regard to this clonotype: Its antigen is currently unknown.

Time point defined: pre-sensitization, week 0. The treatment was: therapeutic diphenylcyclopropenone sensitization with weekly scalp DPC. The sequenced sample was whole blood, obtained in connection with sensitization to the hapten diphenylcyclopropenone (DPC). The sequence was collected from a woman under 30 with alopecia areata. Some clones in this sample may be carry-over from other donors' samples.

The CDR3 region is CASSPGPSGSYEQYF. As DNA, the CDR3 is TGCGCCAGCAGCCCCGGACCCTCGGGCTCCTACGAGCAGTACTTC. The V call is TRBV5-1, the J call TRBJ2-7; no clear D gene. Germline CDR1 is SGHRS and CDR2 is YFSETQ. With 4 bases removed from V and 0 bases from J, the gap between germline ends came to 14 bases. This CDR3 spans 15 amino acids.